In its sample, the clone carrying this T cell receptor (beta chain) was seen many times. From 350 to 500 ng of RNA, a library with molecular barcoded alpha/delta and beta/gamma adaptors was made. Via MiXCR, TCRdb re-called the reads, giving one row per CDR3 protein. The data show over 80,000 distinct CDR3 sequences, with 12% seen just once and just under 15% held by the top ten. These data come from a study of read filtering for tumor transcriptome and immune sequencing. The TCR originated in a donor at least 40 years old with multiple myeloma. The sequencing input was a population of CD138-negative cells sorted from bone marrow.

The CDR3: CASSGWGLGNQPQHF. In nucleotides, the CDR3 is TGTGCCAGCTCAGGATGGGGACTTGGGAATCAGCCCCAGCATTTT. The rearrangement uses TRBV18 and TRBJ1-5; D possibly corresponds to TRBD1 (5 bases). Trimming took off 5 bases at V and 4 bases at J, with 15 bases between the two ends. This CDR3 comprises 15 residues. CDR1 KGHSH and CDR2 LQKENI come from the germline V gene.